This is a list of T cell receptor beta chains from one sample in a study of shared clonotypes between healthy human individuals. Generated by immunoSEQ multiplex PCR, the TCRdb table keeps only in-frame clones and is missing some. The sample contains about 2.1 million clones, 80% to 95% of which appear only once. Sequencing was carried out using naive CD8+ T cells from PBMCs. Receptor source: a man aged 18 to 30 in good health. Some clones in this sample may be carry-over from other donors' samples. CDR3s leave out the opening cysteine and the closing phenylalanine or tryptophan. Fields, in order: D gene, V gene, CDR3 protein. The D gene is left open where the match is weak.

TRBD2	TRBV6-1	AIQPLPGRAGEQY
TRBD1	TRBV7-3	ASSTQSGTETDTQY
-	TRBV4-1	ASSQDRTYEQY
TRBD2	TRBV10-1	ASSEKPRGDNEQF
TRBD1	TRBV28	ASSFGQARPDTQY
-	TRBV15	ATSRVGTGNTIY
TRBD1	TRBV7-9	ASSSPTGALTDTQY
TRBD1	TRBV7-9	ASSFPGGTNEKLF
-	TRBV9	ASNGQPNSPLH
-	TRBV29-1	SVEDPSQPSYEQY